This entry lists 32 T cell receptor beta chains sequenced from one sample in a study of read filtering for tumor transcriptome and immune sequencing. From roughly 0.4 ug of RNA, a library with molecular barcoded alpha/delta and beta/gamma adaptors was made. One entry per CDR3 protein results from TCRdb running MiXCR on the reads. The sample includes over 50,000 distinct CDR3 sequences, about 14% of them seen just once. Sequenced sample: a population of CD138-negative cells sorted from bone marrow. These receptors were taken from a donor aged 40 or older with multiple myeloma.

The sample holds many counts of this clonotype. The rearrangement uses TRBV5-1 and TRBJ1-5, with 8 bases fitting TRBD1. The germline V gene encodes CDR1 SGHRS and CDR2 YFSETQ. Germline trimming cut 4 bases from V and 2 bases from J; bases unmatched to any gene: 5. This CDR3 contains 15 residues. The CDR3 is CASSQSGQGNQPQHF. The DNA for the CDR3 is TGCGCCAGCAGCCAATCGGGACAGGGCAATCAGCCCCAGCATTTT.

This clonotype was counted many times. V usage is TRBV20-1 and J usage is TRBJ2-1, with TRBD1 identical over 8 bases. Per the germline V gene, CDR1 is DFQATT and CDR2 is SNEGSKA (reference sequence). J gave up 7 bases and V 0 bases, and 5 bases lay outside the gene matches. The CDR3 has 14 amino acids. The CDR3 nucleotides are TGCAGTGCTAGAGATGGGACAGGATATAATGAGCAGTTCTTC. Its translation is CSARDGTGYNEQFF.

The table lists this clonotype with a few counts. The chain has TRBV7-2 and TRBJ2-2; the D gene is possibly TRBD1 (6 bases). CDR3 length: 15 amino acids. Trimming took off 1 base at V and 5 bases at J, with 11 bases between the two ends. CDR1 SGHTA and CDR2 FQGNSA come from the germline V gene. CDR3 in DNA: TGTGCCAGCAGCTTAGTGGGGGCGTGGACCGGGGAGCTGTTTTTT. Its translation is CASSLVGAWTGELFF.

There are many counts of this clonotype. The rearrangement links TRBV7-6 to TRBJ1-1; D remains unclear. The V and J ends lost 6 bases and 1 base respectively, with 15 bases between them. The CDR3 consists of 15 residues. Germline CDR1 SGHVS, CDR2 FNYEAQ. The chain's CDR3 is CASREVRRENTEAFF. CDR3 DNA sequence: TGTGCCAGCAGAGAAGTCAGACGGGAGAACACTGAAGCTTTCTTT.

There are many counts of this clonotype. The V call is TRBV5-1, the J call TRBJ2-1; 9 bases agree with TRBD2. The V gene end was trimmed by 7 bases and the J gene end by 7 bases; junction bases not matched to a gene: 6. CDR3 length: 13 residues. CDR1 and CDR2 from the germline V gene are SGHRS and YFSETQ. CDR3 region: CASRVAGVNEQFF. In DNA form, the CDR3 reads TGCGCCAGCCGGGTAGCGGGAGTGAATGAGCAGTTCTTC.

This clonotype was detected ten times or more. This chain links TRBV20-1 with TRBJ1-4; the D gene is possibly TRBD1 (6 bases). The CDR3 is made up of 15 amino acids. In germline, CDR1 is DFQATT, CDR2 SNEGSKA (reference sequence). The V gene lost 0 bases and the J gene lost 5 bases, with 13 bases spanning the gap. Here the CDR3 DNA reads TGCAGTGCTAGAGATCTTACAGGGAACAATGAAAAACTGTTTTTT. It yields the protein CSARDLTGNNEKLFF.

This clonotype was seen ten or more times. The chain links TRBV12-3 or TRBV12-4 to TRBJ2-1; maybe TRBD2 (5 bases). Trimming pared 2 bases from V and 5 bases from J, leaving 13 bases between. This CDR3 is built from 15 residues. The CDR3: CASSLRRAANNEQFF. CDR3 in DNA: TGTGCCAGCAGTTTACGGCGGGCTGCCAACAATGAGCAGTTCTTC.

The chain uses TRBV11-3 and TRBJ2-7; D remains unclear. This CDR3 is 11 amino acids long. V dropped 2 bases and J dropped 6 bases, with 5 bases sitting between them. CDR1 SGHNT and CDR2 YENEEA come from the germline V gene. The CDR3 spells CASSLTTEQYF. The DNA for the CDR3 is TGTGCCAGCAGCTTAACCACCGAGCAGTACTTC.

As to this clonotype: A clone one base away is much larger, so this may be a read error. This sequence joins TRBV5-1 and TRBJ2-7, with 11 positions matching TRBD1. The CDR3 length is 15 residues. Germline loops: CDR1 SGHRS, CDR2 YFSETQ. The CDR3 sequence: CANSPGQGAIDGQYF. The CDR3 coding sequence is TGCGCCAACAGCCCCGGACAGGGGGCGATTGATGGGCAGTACTTC.

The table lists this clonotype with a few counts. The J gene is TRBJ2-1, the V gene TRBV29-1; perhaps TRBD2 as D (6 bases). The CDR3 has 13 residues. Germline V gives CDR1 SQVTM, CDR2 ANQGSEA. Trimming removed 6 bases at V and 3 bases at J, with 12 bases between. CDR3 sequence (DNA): TGCAGCGTAGGAGGGAACAACTACAATGAGCAGTTCTTC. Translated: CSVGGNNYNEQFF.

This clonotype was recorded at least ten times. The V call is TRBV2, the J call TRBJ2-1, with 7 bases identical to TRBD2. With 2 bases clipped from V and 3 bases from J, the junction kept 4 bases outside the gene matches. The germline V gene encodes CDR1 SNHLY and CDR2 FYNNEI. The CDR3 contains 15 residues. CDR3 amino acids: CASSERGGNYNEQFF. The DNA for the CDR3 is TGTGCCAGCAGTGAAAGGGGAGGGAACTACAATGAGCAGTTCTTC.

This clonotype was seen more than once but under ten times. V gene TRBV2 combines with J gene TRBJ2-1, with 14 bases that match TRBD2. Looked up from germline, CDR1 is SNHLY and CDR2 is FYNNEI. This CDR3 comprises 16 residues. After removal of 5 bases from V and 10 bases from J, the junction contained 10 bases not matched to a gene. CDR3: CASSPPGLAGVGEQFF. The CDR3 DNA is TGTGCCAGCAGTCCTCCGGGACTAGCGGGAGTGGGGGAGCAGTTCTTC. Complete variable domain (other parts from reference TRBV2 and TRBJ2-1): EPEVTQTPSHQVTQMGQEVILRCVPISNHLYFYWYRQILGQKVEFLVSFYNNEISEKSEIFDDQFSVERPDGSNFTLKIRSTKLEDSAMYFCASSPPGLAGVGEQFFGPGTRLTVL.

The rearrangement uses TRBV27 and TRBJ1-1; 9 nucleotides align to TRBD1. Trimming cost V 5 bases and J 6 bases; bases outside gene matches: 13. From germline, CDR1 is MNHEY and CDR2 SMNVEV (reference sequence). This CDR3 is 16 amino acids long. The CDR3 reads CASSPTPGTGRSEAFF. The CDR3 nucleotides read TGTGCCAGCAGTCCAACTCCTGGGACAGGGCGTTCTGAAGCTTTCTTT.

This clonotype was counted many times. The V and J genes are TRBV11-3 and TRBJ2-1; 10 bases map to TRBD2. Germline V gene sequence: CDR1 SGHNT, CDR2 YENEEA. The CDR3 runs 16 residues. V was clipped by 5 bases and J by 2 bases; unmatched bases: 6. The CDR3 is CASSPRLAGPYNEQFF. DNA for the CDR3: TGTGCCAGCAGCCCAAGACTAGCGGGCCCCTACAATGAGCAGTTCTTC.

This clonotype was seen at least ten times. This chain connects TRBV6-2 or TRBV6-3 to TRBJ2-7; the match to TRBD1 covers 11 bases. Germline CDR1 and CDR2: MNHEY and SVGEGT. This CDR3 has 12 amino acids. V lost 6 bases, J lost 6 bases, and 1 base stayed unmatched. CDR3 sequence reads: CASRDRGREQYF. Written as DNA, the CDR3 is TGTGCCAGCAGGGACAGGGGGCGCGAGCAGTACTTC.

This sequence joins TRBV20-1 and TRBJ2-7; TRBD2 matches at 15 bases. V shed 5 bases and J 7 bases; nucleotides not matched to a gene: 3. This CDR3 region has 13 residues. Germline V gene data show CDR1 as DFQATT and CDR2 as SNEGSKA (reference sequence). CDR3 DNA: TGCAGTGCTCGGACTAGCGGGAGGGCGGAGCAGTACTTC. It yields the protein CSARTSGRAEQYF.

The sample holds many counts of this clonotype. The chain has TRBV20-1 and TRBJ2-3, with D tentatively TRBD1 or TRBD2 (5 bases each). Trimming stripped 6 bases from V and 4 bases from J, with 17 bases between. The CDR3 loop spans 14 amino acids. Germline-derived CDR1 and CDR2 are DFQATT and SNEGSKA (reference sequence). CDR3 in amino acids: CSARVGNLADTQYF. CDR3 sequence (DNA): TGCAGTGCCAGGGTCGGGAATCTCGCAGATACGCAGTATTTT.

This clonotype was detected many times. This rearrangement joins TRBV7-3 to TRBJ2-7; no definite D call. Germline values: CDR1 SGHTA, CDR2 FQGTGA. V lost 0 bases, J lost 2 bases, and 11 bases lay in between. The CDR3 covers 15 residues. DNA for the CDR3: TGTGCCAGCAGCTTAACGAGGTCAAGCCCCTACGAGCAGTACTTC. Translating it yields CASSLTRSSPYEQYF.

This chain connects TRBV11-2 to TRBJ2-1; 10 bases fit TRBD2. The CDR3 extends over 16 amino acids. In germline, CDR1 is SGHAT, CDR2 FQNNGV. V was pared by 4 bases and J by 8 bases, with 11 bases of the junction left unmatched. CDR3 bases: TGTGCCAGCAGCTCCCCAGCGGGAGGGCCTTTTCATGAGCAGTTCTTC. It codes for CASSSPAGGPFHEQFF.

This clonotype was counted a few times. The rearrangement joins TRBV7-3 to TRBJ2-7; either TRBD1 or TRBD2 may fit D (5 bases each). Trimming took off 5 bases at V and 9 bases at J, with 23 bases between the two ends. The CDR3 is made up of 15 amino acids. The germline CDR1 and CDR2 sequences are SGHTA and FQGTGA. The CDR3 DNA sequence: TGTGCCAGCAGCCAACCGGACACGGACGCAGGACTGCAGTACTTC. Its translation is CASSQPDTDAGLQYF.

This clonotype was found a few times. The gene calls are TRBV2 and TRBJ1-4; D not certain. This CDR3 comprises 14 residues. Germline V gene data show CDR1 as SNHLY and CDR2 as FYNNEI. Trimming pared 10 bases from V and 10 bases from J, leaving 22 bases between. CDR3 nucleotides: TGTGCCACTCCGGCGGGCGGCAGGTGGGGAAAACTGTTTTTT. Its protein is CATPAGGRWGKLFF. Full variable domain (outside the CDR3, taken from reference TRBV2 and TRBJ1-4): EPEVTQTPSHQVTQMGQEVILRCVPISNHLYFYWYRQILGQKVEFLVSFYNNEISEKSEIFDDQFSVERPDGSNFTLKIRSTKLEDSAMYFCATPAGGRWGKLFFGSGTQLSVL.

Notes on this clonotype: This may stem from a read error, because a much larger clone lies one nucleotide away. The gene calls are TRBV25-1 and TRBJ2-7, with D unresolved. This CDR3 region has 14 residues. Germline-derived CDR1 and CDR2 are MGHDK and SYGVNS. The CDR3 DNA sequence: TGTGCCAGCAGTGAATCAATGGCGACCTACGAGCAGTGCTTC. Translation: CASSESMATYEQCF.

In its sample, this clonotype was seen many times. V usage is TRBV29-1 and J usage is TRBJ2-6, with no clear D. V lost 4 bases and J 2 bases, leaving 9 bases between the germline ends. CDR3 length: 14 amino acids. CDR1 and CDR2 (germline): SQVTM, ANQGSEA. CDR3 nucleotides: TGCAGCGTTGCTCAGGCGGCTGGGGCCAACGTCCTGACTTTC. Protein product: CSVAQAAGANVLTF.

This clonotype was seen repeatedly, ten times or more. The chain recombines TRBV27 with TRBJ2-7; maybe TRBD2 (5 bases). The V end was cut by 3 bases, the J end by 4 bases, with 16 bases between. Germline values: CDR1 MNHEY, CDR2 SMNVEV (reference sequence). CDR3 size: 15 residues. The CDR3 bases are TGTGCCAGCAGTTTTAGTGCGGGCTCCCTTTACGAGCAGTACTTC. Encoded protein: CASSFSAGSLYEQYF.

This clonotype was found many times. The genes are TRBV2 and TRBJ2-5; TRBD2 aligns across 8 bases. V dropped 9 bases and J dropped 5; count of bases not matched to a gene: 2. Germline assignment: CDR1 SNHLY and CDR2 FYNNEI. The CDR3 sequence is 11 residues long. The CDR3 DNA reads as TGTGCCAGAGCGGGAGAGGAGACCCAGTACTTC. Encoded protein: CARAGEETQYF.

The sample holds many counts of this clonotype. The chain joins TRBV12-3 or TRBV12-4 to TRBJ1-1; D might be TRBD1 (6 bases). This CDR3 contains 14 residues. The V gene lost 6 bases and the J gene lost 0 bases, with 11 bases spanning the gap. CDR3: CASSPGVVNTEAFF. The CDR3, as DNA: TGTGCCAGCAGCCCAGGGGTGGTGAACACTGAAGCTTTCTTT.

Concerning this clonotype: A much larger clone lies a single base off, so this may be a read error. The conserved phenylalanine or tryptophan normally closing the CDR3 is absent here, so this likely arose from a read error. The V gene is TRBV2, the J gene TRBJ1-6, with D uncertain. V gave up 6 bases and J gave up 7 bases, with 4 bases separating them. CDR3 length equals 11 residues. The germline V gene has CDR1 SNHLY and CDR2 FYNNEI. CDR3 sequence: CASSENSPLHS. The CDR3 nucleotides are TGTGCCAGCAGCGAGAATTCACCCCTCCACTCT.

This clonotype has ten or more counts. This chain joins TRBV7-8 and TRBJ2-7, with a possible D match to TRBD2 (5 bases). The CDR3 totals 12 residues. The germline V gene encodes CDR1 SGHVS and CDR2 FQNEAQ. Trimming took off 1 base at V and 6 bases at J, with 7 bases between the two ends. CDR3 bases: TGTGCCAGCAGCTTAGGGGAGCCCGAGCAGTACTTC. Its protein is CASSLGEPEQYF.

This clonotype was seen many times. The CDR3 DNA reads TGCAGCGCTAACTCTAGAAGCGGGGAGCTGTTTTTT. It codes for CSANSRSGELFF. This sequence joins TRBV29-1 and TRBJ2-2; D gene unclear. Trimming stripped 7 bases from V and 7 bases from J, with 13 bases between. CDR1 SQVTM and CDR2 ANQGSEA come from the germline V gene. CDR3 length: 12 residues.

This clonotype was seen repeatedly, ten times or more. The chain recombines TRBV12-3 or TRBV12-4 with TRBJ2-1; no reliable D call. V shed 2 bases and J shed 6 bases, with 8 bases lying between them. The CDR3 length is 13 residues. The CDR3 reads CASSLWQPNEQFF. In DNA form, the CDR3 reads TGTGCCAGCAGTTTATGGCAGCCCAATGAGCAGTTCTTC.

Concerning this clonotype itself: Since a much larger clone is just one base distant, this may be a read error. CDR3 region: CASSLAYDEQFF. In DNA form, the CDR3 reads TGCGCCAGCAGCTTGGCGTACGATGAGCAGTTCTTC. J is TRBJ2-1 and V is TRBV5-1, with D unclear. V gave up 0 bases and J gave up 8 bases, with 6 bases separating them. This CDR3 contains 12 residues. Germline loops: CDR1 SGHRS, CDR2 YFSETQ. Full variable domain (remainder filled in from reference TRBV5-1 and TRBJ2-1): KAGVTQTPRYLIKTRGQQVTLSCSPISGHRSVSWYQQTPGQGLQFLFEYFSETQRNKGNFPGRFSGRQFSNSRSEMNVSTLELGDSALYLCASSLAYDEQFFGPGTRLTVL.

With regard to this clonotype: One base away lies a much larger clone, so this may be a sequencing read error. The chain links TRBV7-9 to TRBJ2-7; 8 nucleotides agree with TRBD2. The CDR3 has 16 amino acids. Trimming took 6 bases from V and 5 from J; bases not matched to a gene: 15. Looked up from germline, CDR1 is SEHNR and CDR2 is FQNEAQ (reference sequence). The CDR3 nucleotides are TGTGCCAGCAGTACCGGGAGGGGGAAGGGGTATCACGAGCAGTACTTC. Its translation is CASSTGRGKGYHEQYF.